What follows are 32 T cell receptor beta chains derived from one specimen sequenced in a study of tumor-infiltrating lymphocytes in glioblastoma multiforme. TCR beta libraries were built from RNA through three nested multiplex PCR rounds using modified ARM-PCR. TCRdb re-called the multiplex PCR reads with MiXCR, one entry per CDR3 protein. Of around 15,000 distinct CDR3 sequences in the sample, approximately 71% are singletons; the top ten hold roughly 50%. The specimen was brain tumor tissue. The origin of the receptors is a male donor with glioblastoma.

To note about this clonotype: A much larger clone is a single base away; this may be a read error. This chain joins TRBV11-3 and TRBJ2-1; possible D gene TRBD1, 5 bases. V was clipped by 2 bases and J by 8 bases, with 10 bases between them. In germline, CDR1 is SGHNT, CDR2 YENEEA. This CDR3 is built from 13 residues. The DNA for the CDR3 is TGTGCCAGCAGCTTAAGGACATACCATGAGCAGTTCTTC. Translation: CASSLRTYHEQFF.

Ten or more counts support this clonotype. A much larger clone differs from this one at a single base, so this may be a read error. In nucleotides, the CDR3 is TGCAGTACTAGAAAGGACACGGGAAACACTGAAGCTTTCTTT. Translation: CSTRKDTGNTEAFF. The V call is TRBV20-1, the J call TRBJ1-1, with D possibly being TRBD1 (5 bases). CDR1 and CDR2 from the germline V gene are DFQATT and SNEGSKA (reference sequence). The length of the CDR3 is 14 residues.

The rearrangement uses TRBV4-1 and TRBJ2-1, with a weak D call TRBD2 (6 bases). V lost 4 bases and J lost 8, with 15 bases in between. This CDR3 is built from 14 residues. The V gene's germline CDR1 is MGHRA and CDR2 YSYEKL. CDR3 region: CASSRTEGGDEQFF. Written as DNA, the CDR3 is TGCGCCAGCAGCCGAACGGAGGGAGGAGATGAGCAGTTCTTC.

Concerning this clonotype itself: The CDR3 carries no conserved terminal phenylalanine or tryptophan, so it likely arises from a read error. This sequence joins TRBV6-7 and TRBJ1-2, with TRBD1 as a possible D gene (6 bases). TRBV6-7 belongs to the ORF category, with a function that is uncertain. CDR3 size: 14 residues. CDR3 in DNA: TGTGTCAACAGTCTTCCACAGGGATCACCTGGCTACACCTCC. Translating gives CVNSLPQGSPGYTS.

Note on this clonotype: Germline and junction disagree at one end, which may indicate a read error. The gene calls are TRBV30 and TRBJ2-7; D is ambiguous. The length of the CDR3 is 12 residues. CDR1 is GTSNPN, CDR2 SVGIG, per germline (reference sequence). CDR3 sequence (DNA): TGCGCCTGGAGTGTTTTGAGGAACGGGCAGTACTTC. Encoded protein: CAWSVLRNGQYF.

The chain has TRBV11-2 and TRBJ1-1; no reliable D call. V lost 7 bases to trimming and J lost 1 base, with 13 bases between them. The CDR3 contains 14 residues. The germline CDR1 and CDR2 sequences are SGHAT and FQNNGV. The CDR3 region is CASTPTGKNTEAFF. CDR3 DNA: TGTGCCAGCACCCCTACGGGCAAGAACACTGAAGCTTTCTTT.

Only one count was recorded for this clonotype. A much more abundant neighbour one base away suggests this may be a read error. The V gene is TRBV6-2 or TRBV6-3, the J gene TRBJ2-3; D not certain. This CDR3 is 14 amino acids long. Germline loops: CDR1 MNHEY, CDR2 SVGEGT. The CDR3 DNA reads TGTGACAGCAGCACGACACCGAACACAGATACGCAGTATTTT. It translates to CDSSTTPNTDTQYF.

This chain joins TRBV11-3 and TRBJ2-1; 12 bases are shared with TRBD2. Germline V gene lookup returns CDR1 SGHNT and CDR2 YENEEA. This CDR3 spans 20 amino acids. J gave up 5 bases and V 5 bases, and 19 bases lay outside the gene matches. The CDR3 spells CASSLGLGSGASGRDNEQFF. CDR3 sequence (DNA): TGTGCCAGCAGCCTGGGCTTAGGCTCCGGGGCTAGCGGGAGGGACAATGAGCAGTTCTTC.

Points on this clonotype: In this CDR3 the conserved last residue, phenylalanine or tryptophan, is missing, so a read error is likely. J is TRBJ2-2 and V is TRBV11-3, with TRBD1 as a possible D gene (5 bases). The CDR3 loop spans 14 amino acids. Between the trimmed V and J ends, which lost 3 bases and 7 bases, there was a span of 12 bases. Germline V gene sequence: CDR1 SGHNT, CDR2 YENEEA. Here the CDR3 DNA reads TGTGCCAGCAGCTTCGGGTTGCAGGGCGGGGAGCTGTTTGTT. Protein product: CASSFGLQGGELFV.

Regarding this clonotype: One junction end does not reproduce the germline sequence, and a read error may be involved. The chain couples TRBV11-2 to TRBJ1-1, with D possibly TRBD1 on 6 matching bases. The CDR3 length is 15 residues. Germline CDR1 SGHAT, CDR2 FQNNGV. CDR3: CTSSLDPQGDTEAFF. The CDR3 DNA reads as TGTACCAGCAGCCTAGACCCACAGGGTGACACTGAGGCTTTCTTT.

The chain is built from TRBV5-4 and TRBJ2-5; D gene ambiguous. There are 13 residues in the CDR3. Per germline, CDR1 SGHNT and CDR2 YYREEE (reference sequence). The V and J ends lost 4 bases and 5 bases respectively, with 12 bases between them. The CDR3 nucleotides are TGTGCCAGCAGCCCAGACTTGGAGGAGACCCAGTACTTC. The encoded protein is CASSPDLEETQYF.

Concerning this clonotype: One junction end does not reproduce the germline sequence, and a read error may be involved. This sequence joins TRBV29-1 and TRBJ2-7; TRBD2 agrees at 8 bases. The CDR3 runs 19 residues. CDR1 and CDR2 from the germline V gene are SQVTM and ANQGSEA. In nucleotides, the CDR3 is TGCAGCGTCGAAGATCGTAATAAACCTAGACTAACGGGAGGGTACGAGCAGTACTTC. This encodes CSVEDRNKPRLTGGYEQYF.

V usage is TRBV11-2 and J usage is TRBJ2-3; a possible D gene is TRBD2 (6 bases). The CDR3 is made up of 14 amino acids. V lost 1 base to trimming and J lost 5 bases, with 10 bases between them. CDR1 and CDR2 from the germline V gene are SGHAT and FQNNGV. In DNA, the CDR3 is TGTGCCAGCAGCTTAGTGCTAGCGAAAGATACGCAGTATTTT. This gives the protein CASSLVLAKDTQYF.

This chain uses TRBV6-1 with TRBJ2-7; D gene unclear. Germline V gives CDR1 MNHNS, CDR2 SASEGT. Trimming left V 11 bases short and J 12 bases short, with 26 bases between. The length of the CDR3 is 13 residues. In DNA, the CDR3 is TGTGCCGGGTCCATACTGGGCGGTTACGAAACGTACTTC. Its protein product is CAGSILGGYETYF.

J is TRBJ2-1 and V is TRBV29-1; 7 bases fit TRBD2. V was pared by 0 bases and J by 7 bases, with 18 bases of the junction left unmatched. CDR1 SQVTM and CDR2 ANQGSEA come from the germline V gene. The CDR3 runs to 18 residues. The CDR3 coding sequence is TGCAGCGTTGAAGATGACTGGTTTTGGAAGAGGGAGGGGAATGAGCAGTTCTTC. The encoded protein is CSVEDDWFWKREGNEQFF.

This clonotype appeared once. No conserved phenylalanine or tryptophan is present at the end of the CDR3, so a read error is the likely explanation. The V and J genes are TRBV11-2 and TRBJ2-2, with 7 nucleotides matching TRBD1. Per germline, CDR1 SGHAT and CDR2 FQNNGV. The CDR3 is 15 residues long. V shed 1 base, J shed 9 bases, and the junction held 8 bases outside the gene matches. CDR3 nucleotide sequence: TGTGCCAGCAGCTTAGTACAGGGGCACACAAGGGAGCTGTTTTTG. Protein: CASSLVQGHTRELFL.

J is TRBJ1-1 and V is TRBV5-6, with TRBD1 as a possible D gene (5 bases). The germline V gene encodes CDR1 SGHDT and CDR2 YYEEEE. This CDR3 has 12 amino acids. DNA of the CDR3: TGTGAAAGCAGCTTGGGGCGTCTCGAAGCTTTCTTT. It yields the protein CESSLGRLEAFF.

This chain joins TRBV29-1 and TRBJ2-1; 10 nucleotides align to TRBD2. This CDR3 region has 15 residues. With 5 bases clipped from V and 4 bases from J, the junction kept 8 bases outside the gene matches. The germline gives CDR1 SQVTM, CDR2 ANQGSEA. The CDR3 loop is CSVSGTSGAYNEQFF. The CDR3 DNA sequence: TGCAGCGTTTCTGGCACTAGCGGGGCATACAATGAGCAGTTCTTC.

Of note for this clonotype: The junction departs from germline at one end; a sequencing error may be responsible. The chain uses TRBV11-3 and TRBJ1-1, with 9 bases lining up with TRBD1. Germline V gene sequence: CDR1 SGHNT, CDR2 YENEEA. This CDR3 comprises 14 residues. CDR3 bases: TGTGCGAGCACCTCGGGACAGGGGAACACTGAAGCTTTCTTT. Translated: CASTSGQGNTEAFF.

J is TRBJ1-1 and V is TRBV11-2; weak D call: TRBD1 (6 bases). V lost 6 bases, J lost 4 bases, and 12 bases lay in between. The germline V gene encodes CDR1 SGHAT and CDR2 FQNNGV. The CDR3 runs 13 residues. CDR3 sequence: CASSSQGSTEAFF. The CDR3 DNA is TGTGCCAGCAGTTCACAGGGCAGCACTGAAGCTTTCTTT.

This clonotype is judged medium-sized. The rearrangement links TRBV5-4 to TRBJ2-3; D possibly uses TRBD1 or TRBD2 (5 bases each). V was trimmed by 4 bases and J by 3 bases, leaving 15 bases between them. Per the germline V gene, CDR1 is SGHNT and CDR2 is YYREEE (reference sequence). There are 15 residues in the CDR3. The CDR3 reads CASSAGTAATDTQYF. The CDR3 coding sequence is TGTGCCAGCAGCGCCGGGACGGCGGCAACAGATACGCAGTATTTT.

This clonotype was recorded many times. CDR3 loop: CASSYGCGGRNEAFF. The CDR3 nucleotides read TGTGCCAGCAGTTACGGGTGTGGGGGGAGGAACGAAGCTTTCTTT. J is TRBJ1-1 and V is TRBV6-2 or TRBV6-3, with D maybe TRBD1 (5 bases). The CDR3 runs 15 residues. Looked up from germline, CDR1 is MNHEY and CDR2 is SVGEGT. Trimming shortened V by 2 bases and J by 8 bases, and 18 bases separated the two germline ends.

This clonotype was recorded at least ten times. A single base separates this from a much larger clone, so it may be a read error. CDR3 protein: CASQLGTADYGQYF. CDR3 nucleotide sequence: TGTGCCAGCCAACTAGGAACAGCTGACTACGGGCAGTACTTC. The rearrangement uses TRBV7-8 and TRBJ2-7, with a possible D match to TRBD2 (5 bases). The CDR3 runs 14 residues. Germline CDR1 SGHVS, CDR2 FQNEAQ.

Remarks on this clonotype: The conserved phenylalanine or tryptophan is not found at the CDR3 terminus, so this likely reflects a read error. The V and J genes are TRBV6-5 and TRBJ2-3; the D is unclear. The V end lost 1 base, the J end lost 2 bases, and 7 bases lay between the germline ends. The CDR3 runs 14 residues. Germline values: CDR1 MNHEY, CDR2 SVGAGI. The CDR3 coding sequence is TGTGCCAGCAGTTACTATAGAACCACAGATACGCAGTATTAT. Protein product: CASSYYRTTDTQYY.

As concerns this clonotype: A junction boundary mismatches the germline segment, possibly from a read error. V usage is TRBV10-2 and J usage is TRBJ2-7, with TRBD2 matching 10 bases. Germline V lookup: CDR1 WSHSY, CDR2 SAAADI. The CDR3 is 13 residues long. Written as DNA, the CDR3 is TGCGTCTGCACTCAGCGGGAGGGTGGCGAGCAATACTTC. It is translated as CVCTQREGGEQYF.

The CDR3 DNA reads as TGTGCCAGCAGCTTAGATGGTACCAGGGGGAACACCGGGGAGCTGTTTTTT. Protein: CASSLDGTRGNTGELFF. The rearrangement links TRBV11-3 to TRBJ2-2; TRBD1 might be the D (6 bases). Between the trimmed V and J ends, which lost 0 bases and 1 base, there was a span of 12 bases. Germline CDR1 SGHNT, CDR2 YENEEA. The CDR3 totals 17 residues.

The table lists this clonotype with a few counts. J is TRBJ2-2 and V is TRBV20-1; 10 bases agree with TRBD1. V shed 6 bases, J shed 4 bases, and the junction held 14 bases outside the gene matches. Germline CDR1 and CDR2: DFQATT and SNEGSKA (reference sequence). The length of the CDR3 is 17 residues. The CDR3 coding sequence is TGCAGTGCCAAACCGCTCACGGGACAGGGGTCCACCGGGGAGCTGTTTTTT. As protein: CSAKPLTGQGSTGELFF.

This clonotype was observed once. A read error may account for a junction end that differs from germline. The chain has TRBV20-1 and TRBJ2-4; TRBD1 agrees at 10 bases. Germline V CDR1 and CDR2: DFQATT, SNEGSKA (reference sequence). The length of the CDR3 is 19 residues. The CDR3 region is CSSRDPDRGFRKAKNIQYF. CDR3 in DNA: TGTAGTTCTAGAGACCCGGACAGGGGGTTTCGGAAAGCCAAGAACATTCAGTACTTC.

CDR3 residues: CASSLGVQETQYF. The CDR3, as DNA: TGTGCCAGCAGTTTAGGGGTCCAGGAGACCCAGTACTTC. The chain couples TRBV6-5 to TRBJ2-7; the D gene is possibly TRBD1 (5 bases). The end of the DNA fits TRBJ2-5 better, so the J call may be wrong. The CDR3 is made up of 13 amino acids. The V gene's germline CDR1 is MNHEY and CDR2 SVGAGI.

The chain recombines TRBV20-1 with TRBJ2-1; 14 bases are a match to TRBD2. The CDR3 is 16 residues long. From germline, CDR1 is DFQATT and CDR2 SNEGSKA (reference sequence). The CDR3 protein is CSAGRPGLAGVNEQFF. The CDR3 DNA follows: TGCAGCGCTGGTCGACCGGGACTAGCGGGAGTGAATGAGCAGTTCTTC.

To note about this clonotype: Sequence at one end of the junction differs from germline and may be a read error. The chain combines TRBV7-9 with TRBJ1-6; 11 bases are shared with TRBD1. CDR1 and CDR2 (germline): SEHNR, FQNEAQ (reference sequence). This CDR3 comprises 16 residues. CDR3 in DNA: TGTGCCGGCAGTCCCTGGACAGGGGGCATGGATTCACCCCTCCACTTT. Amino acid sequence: CAGSPWTGGMDSPLHF. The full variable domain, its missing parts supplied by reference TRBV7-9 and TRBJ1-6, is DTGVSQNPRHKITKRGQNVTFRCDPISEHNRLYWYRQTLGQGPEFLTYFQNEAQLEKSRLLSDRFSAERPKGSFSTLEIQRTEQGDSAMYLCAGSPWTGGMDSPLHFGNGTRLTVT.

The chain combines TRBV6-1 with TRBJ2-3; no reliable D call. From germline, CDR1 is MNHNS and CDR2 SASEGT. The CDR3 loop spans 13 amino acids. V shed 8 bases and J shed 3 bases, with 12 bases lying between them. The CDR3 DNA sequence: TGTGCCAGCTCCAGCCCAGGTACAGATACGCAGTATTTT. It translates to CASSSPGTDTQYF.